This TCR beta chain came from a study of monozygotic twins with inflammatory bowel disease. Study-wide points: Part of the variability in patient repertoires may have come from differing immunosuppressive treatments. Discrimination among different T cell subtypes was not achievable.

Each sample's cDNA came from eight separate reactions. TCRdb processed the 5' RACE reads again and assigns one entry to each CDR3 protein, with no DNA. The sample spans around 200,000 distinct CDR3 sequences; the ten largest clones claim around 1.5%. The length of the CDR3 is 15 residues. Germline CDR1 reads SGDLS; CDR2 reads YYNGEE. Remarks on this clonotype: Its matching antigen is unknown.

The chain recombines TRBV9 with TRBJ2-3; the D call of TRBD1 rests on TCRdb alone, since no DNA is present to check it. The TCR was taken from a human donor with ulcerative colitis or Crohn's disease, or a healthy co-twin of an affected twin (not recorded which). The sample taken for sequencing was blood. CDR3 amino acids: CASSVSGGFTDTQYF.